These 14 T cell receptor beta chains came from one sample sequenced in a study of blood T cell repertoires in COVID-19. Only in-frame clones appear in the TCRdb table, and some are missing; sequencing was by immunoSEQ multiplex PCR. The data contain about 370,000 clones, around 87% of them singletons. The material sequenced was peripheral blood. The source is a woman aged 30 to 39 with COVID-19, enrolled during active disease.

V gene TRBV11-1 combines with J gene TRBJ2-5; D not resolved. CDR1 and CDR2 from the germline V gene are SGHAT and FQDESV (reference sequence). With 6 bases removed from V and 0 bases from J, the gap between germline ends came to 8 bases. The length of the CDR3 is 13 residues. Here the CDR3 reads CASSYYHQETQYF. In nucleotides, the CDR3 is TGTGCCAGCAGTTACTACCACCAAGAGACCCAGTACTTC.

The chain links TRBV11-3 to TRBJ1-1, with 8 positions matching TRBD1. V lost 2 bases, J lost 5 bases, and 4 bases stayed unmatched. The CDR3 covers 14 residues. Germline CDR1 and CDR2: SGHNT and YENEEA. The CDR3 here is CASSLTGGVTEAFF. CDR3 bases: TGTGCCAGCAGCTTAACAGGGGGAGTGACTGAAGCTTTCTTT.

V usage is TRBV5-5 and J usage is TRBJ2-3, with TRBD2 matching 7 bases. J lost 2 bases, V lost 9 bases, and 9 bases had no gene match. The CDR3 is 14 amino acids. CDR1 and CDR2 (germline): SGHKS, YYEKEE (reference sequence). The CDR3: CATMSTSDTDTQYF. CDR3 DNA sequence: TGTGCCACCATGAGCACTAGCGACACAGATACGCAGTATTTT.

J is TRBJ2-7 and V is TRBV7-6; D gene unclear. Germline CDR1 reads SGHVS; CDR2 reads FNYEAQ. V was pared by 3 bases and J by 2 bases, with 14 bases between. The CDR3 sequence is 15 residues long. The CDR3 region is CASSFAAGLAYEQYF. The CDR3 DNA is TGTGCCAGCAGCTTCGCCGCTGGCCTAGCCTACGAGCAGTACTTC.

The CDR3 region is CASRDRAGQPQHF. The CDR3 region has the DNA TGTGCCAGTAGGGACAGGGCGGGACAGCCCCAGCATTTT. This chain joins TRBV19 and TRBJ1-5; 8 bases fit TRBD1. Trimming took 6 bases from V and 7 from J; bases not matched to a gene: 5. Germline V lookup: CDR1 LNHDA, CDR2 SQIVND (reference sequence). The CDR3 runs to 13 residues.

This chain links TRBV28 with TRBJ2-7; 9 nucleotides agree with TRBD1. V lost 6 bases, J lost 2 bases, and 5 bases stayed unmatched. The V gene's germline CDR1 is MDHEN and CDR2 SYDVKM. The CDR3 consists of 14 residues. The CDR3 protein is CASSLGQGPYEQYF. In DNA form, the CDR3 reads TGTGCCAGCAGCCTGGGACAGGGACCCTACGAGCAGTACTTC. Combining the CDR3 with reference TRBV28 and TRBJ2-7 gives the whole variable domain DVKVTQSSRYLVKRTGEKVFLECVQDMDHENMFWYRQDPGLGLRLIYFSYDVKMKEKGDIPEGYSVSREKKERFSLILESASTNQTSMYLCASSLGQGPYEQYFGPGTRLTVT.

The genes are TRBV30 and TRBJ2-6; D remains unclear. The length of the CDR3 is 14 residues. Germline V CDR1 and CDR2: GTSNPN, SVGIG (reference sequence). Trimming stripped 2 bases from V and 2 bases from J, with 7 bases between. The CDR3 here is CAWSPLAGANVLTF. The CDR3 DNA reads TGTGCCTGGAGTCCCCTTGCTGGGGCCAACGTCCTGACTTTC.

This CDR3 reads CASSLITDLNTEAFF. In DNA form, the CDR3 reads TGTGCCAGCAGCTTGATTACAGATCTGAACACTGAAGCTTTCTTT. The chain carries TRBV5-4 and TRBJ1-1; D remains unclear. There are 15 residues in the CDR3. In germline, CDR1 is SGHNT, CDR2 YYREEE (reference sequence). Deletions cut 1 base from V and 0 bases from J, with 10 bases between.

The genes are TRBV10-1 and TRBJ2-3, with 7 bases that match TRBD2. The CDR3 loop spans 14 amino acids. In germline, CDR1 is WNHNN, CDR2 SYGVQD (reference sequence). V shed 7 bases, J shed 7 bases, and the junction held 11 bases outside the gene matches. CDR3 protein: CASKESGEWNTQYF. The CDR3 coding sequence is TGCGCCAGCAAGGAGAGCGGGGAATGGAATACGCAGTATTTT.

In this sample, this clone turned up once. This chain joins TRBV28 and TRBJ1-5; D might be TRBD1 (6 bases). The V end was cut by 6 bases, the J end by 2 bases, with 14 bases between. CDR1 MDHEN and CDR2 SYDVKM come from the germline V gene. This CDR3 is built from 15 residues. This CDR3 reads CASSKDSYGNQPQHF. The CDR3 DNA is TGTGCCAGCAGCAAGGACAGTTATGGCAATCAGCCCCAGCATTTT.

The CDR3 DNA is TGCAGTGCTAGTGAGGGGGCGACCTATGGCTACACCTTC. It translates to CSASEGATYGYTF. The rearrangement uses TRBV20-1 and TRBJ1-2; the match to TRBD1 covers 7 bases. There are 13 residues in the CDR3. The germline V gene encodes CDR1 DFQATT and CDR2 SNEGSKA (reference sequence). V was clipped by 3 bases and J by 4 bases; unmatched bases: 5.

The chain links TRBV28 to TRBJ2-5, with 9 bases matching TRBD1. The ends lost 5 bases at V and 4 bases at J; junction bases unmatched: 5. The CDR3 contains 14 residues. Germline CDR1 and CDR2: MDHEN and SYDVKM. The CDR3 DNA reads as TGTGCCAGCAGTCCGGTACAGGGGGCAGAGACCCAGTACTTC. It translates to CASSPVQGAETQYF.

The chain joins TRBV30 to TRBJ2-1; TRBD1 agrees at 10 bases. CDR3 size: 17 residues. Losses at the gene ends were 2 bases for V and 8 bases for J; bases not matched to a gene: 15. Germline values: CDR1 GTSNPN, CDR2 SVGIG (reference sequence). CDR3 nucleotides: TGTGCCTGGAGTAAAGGGACAGGGGAAGAATGGGTCGATGAGCAGTTCTTC. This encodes CAWSKGTGEEWVDEQFF.

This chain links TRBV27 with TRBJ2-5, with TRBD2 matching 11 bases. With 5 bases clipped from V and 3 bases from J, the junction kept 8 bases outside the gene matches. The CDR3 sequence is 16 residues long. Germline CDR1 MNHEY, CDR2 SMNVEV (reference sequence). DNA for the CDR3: TGTGCCAGCAGTCCCGGACTAGCGGGTACAAAAGAGACCCAGTACTTC. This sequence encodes CASSPGLAGTKETQYF.